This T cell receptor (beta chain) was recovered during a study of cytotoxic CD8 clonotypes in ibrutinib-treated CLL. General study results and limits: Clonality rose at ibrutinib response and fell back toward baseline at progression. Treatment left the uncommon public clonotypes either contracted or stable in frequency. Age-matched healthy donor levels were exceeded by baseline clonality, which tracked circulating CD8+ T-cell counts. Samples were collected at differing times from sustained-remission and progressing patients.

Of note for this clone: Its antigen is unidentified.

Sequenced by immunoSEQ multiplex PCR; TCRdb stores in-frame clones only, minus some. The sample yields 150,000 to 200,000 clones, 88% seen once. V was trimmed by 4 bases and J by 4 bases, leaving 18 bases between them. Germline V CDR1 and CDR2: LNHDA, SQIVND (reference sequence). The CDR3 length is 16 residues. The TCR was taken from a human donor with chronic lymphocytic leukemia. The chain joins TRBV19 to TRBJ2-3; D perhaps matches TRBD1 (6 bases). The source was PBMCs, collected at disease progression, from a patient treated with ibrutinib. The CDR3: CASSTPAGAKADTQYF. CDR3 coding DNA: TGTGCCAGTAGTACCCCGGCAGGGGCTAAGGCAGATACGCAGTATTTT.